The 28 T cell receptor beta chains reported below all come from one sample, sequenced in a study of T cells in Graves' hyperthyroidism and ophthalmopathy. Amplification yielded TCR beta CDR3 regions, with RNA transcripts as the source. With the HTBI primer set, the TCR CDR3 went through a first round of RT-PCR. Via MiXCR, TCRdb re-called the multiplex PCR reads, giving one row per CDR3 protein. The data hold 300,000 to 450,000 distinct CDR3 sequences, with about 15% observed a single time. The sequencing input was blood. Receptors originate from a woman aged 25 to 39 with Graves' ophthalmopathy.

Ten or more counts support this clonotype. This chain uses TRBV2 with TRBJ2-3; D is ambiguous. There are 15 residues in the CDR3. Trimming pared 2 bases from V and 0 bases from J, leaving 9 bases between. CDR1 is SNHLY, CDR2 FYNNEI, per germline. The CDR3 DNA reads TGTGCCAGCAGTGAAACTGCCAGGAGCACAGATACGCAGTATTTT. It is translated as CASSETARSTDTQYF. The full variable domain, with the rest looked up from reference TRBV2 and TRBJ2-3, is EPEVTQTPSHQVTQMGQEVILRCVPISNHLYFYWYRQILGQKVEFLVSFYNNEISEKSEIFDDQFSVERPDGSNFTLKIRSTKLEDSAMYFCASSETARSTDTQYFGPGTRLTVL.

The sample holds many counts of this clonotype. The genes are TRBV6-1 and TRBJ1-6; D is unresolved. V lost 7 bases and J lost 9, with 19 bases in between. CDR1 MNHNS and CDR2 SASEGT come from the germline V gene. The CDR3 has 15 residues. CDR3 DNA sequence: TGTGCCAGCATCCCCCCGGGTGGGTACTCTTCACCCCTCCACTTT. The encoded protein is CASIPPGGYSSPLHF.

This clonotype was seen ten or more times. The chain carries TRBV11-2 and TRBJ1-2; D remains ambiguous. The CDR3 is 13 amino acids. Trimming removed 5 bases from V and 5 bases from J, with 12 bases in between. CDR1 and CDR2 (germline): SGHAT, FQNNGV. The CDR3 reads CASSHWREYGYTF. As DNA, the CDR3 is TGTGCCAGCAGCCATTGGAGGGAGTATGGCTACACCTTC.

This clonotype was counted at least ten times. CDR3 sequence reads: CASSPSGTSGQPQHF. In DNA form, the CDR3 reads TGTGCCAGCTCACCGTCCGGGACATCTGGTCAGCCCCAGCATTTT. This chain connects TRBV18 to TRBJ1-5; D is perhaps TRBD1 (6 bases). Between the trimmed V and J ends, which lost 3 bases and 6 bases, there was a span of 15 bases. The V gene's germline CDR1 is KGHSH and CDR2 LQKENI. This CDR3 is built from 15 residues.

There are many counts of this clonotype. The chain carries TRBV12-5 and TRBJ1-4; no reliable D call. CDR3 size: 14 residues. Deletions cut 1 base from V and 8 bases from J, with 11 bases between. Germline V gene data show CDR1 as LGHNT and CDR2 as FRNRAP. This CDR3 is CASGLEYSEEKLFF. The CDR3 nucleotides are TGTGCTAGTGGTTTGGAGTACTCCGAGGAAAAACTGTTTTTT. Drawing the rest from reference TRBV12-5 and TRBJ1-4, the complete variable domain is DARVTQTPRHKVTEMGQEVTMRCQPILGHNTVFWYRQTMMQGLELLAYFRNRAPLDDSGMPKDRFSAEMPDATLATLKIQPSEPRDSAVYFCASGLEYSEEKLFFGSGTQLSVL.

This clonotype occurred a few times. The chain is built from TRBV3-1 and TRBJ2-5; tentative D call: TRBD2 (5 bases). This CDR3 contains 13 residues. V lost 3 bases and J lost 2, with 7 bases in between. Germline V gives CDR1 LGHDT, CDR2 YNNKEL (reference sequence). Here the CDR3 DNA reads TGTGCCAGCAGCCACCGGGGTCAAGAGACCCAGTACTTC. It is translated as CASSHRGQETQYF.

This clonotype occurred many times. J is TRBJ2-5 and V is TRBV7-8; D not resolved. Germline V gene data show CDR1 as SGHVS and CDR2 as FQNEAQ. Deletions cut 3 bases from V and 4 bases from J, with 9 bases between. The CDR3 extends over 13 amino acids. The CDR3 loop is CASSLDGLETQYF. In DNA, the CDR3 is TGTGCCAGCAGCTTGGACGGGTTAGAGACCCAGTACTTC.

The CDR3 loop reads CAWTPGTGDTGELFF. Here the CDR3 DNA reads TGTGCCTGGACCCCCGGGACAGGGGACACCGGGGAGCTGTTTTTT. The rearrangement joins TRBV30 to TRBJ2-2; 10 bases line up with TRBD1. Germline V lookup: CDR1 GTSNPN, CDR2 SVGIG (reference sequence). The trim removed 4 bases at V and 3 bases at J, leaving 5 bases unmatched. The CDR3 has 15 residues.

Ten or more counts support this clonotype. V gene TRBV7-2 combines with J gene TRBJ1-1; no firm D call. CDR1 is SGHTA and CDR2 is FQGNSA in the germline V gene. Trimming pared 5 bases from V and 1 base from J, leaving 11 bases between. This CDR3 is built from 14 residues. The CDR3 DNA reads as TGTGCCAGCAGCGAAAACGCTGGGAACACTGAAGCTTTCTTT. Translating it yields CASSENAGNTEAFF.

The CDR3 region is CAWSDGLMGSSYNSPLHF. As DNA, the CDR3 is TGTGCCTGGAGTGATGGACTCATGGGGAGCTCCTATAATTCACCCCTCCACTTT. The chain employs TRBV30 and TRBJ1-6; D gene unclear. Germline loops: CDR1 GTSNPN, CDR2 SVGIG (reference sequence). The CDR3 length is 18 residues. The V end was cut by 1 base, the J end by 0 bases, with 16 bases between.

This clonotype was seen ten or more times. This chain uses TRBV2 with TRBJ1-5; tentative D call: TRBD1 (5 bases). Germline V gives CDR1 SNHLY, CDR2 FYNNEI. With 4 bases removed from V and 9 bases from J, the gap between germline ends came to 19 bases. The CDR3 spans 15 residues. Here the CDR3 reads CASSATPLGGSPQHF. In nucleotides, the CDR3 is TGTGCCAGCAGTGCTACTCCCCTGGGGGGTTCGCCCCAGCATTTT.

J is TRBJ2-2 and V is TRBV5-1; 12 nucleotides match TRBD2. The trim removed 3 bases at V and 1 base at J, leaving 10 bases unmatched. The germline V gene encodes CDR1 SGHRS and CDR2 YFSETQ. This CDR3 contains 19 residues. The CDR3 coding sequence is TGCGCCAGCAGCTCACTAGCGGGGGGCCTTAACCGGAACACCGGGGAGCTGTTTTTT. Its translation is CASSSLAGGLNRNTGELFF.

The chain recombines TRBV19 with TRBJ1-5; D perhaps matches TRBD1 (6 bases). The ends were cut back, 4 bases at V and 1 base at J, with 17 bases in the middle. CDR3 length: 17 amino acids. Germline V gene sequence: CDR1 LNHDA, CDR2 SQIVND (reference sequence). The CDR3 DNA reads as TGTGCCAGTAGTAAAAGCGGACAGCCGTTGAGCAATCAGCCCCAGCATTTT. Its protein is CASSKSGQPLSNQPQHF.

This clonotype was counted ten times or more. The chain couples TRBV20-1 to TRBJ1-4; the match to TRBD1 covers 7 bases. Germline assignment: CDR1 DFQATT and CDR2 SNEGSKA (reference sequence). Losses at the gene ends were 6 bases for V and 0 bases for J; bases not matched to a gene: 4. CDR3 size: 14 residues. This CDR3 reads CSAGTAATNEKLFF. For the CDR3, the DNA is TGCAGTGCGGGGACAGCGGCAACTAATGAAAAACTGTTTTTT.

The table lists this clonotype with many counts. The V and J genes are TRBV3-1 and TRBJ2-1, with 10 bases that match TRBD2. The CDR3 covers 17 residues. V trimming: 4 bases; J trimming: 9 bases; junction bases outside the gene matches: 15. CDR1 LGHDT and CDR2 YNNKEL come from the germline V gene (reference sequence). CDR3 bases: TGTGCCAGCAGCCCAGGATCCAGCGGGGGGGATCTAGGTGAGCAGTTCTTC. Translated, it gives CASSPGSSGGDLGEQFF.

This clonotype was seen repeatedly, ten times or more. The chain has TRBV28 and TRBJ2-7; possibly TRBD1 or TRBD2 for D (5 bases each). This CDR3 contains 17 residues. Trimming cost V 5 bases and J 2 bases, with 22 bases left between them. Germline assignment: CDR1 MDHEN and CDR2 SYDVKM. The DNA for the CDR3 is TGTGCCAGCAGTGAGGGGAACCGCTTCGTCGCCACCTACGAGCAGTACTTC. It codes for CASSEGNRFVATYEQYF.

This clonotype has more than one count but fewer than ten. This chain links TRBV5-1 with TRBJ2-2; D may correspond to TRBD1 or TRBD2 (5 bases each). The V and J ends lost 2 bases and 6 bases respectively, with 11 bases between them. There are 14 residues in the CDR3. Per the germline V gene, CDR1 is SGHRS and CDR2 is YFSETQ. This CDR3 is CASSFQGDPGELFF. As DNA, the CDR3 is TGCGCCAGCAGCTTTCAGGGAGATCCCGGGGAGCTGTTTTTT. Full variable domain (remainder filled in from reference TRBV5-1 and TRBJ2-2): KAGVTQTPRYLIKTRGQQVTLSCSPISGHRSVSWYQQTPGQGLQFLFEYFSETQRNKGNFPGRFSGRQFSNSRSEMNVSTLELGDSALYLCASSFQGDPGELFFGEGSRLTVL.

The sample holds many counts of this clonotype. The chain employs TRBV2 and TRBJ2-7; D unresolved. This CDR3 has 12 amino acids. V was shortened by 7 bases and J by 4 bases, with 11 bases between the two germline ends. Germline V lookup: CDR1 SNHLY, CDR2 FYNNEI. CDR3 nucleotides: TGTGCCAGCACCCGGATCGGTTACGAGCAGTACTTC. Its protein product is CASTRIGYEQYF.

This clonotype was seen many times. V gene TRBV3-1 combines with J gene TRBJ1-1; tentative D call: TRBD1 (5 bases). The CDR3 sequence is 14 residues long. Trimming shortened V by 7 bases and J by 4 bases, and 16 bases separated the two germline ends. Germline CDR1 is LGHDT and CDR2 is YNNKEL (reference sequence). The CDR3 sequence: CASTSFGGITEAFF. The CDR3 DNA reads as TGTGCCAGCACCTCCTTTGGGGGGATCACTGAAGCTTTCTTT.

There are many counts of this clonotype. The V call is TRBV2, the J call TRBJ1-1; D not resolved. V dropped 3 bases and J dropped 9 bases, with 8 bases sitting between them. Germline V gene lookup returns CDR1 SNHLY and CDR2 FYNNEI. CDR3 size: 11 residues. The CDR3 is CASSDRRKAFF. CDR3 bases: TGTGCCAGCAGTGACAGGAGGAAAGCTTTCTTT.

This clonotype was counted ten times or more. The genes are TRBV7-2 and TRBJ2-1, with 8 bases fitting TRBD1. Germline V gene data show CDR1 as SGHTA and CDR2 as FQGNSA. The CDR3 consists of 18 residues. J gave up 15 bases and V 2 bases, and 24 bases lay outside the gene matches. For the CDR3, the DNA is TGTGCCAGCAGCTTAACCAGGACAGGGAGTCAAACCGGAATGAGGCGGTTCTTC. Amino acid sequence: CASSLTRTGSQTGMRRFF.

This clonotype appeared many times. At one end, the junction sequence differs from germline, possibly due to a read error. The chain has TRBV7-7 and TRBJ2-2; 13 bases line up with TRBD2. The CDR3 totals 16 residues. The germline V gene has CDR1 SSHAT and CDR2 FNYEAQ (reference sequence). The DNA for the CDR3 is TGTGCTAGCAGCTTCGGGACTAGCGGGGTCACCGGGGAGCTGTTTTTT. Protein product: CASSFGTSGVTGELFF.

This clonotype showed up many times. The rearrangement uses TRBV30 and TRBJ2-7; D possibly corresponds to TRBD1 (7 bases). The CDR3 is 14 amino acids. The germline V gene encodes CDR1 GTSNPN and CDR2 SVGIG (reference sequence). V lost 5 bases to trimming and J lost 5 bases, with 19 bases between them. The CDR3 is CAWSMGAGGNEQYF. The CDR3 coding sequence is TGTGCCTGGTCCATGGGGGCAGGGGGGAACGAGCAGTACTTC.

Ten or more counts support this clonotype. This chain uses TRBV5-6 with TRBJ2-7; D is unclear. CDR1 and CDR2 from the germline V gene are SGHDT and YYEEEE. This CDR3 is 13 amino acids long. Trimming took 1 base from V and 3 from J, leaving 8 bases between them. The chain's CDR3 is CASSLFGVYEQYF. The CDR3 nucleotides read TGTGCCAGCAGCTTGTTTGGTGTCTACGAGCAGTACTTC.

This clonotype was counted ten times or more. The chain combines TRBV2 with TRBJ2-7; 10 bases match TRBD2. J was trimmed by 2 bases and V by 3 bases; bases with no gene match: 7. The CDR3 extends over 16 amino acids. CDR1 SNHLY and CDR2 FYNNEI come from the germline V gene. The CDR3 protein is CASSEGLAGAAYEQYF. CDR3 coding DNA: TGTGCCAGCAGTGAGGGGCTAGCGGGGGCCGCCTACGAGCAGTACTTC.

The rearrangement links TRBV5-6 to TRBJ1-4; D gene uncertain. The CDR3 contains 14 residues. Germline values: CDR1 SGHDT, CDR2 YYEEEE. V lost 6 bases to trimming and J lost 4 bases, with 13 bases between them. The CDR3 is CASTTETNNEKLFF. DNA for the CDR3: TGTGCCAGCACCACCGAGACTAATAATGAAAAACTGTTTTTT. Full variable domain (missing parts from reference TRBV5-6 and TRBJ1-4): DAGVTQSPTHLIKTRGQQVTLRCSPKSGHDTVSWYQQALGQGPQFIFQYYEEEERQRGNFPDRFSGHQFPNYSSELNVNALLLGDSALYLCASTTETNNEKLFFGSGTQLSVL.

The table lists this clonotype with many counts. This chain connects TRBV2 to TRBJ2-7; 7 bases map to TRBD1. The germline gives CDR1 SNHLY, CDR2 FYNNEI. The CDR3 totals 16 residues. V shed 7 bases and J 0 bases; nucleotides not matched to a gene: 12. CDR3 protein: CASKGVGGLSSYEQYF. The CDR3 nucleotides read TGTGCCAGCAAGGGGGTAGGGGGCTTAAGCTCCTACGAGCAGTACTTC. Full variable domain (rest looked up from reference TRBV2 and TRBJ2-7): EPEVTQTPSHQVTQMGQEVILRCVPISNHLYFYWYRQILGQKVEFLVSFYNNEISEKSEIFDDQFSVERPDGSNFTLKIRSTKLEDSAMYFCASKGVGGLSSYEQYFGPGTRLTVT.

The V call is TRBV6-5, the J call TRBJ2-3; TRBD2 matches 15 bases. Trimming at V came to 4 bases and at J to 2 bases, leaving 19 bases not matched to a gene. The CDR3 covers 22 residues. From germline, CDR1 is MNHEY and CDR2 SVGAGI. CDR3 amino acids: CASSWGRGSGLAGGKPTDTQYF. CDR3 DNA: TGTGCCAGCAGTTGGGGGAGGGGTTCAGGACTAGCGGGGGGGAAACCCACAGATACGCAGTATTTT.